What follows are 18 T cell receptor beta chains derived from one specimen sequenced in a study of T-cell memory formation after mild COVID-19. In TCRdb, the 5' RACE reads were re-called with MiXCR into one record per CDR3 protein. The top ten hold about 8.6% of the sample, which has about 610,000 distinct CDR3 sequences, 15% to 20% seen once. The specimen sequenced was PBMCs or a T cell subset sorted from them (not recorded which). These TCRs come from an adult woman who had mild COVID-19 (a few samples of this study predate the infection). Cell type and time point are not known.

This clonotype was found many times. J is TRBJ2-5 and V is TRBV6-5; 9 bases line up with TRBD2. Trimming removed 10 bases from V and 4 bases from J; junction bases left unmatched: 4. In germline, CDR1 is MNHEY, CDR2 SVGAGI. This CDR3 spans 12 amino acids. The CDR3 bases are TGTGCCACCGCGGGAGGGCGAGAGACCCAGTACTTC. This translates into CATAGGRETQYF.

The chain couples TRBV12-3 or TRBV12-4 to TRBJ1-5, with a tentative D call TRBD1 (5 bases). The ends were cut back, 6 bases at V and 5 bases at J, with 11 bases in the middle. CDR3 length equals 13 residues. As DNA, the CDR3 is TGTGCCAGCAGCTTACAGGCCGATCAGCCCCAGCATTTT. This gives the protein CASSLQADQPQHF.

This sequence joins TRBV20-1 and TRBJ1-1; D call uncertain. CDR1 and CDR2 (germline): DFQATT, SNEGSKA (reference sequence). The CDR3 has 12 amino acids. V lost 3 bases, J lost 5 bases, and 10 bases lay in between. CDR3: CSASVGWTEAFF. The CDR3, as DNA: TGCAGTGCTAGCGTTGGGTGGACTGAAGCTTTCTTT.

This clonotype was detected only a few times. The chain recombines TRBV10-3 with TRBJ2-5, with D possibly being TRBD1 (6 bases). Germline V gives CDR1 ENHRY, CDR2 SYGVKD. Trimming left V 2 bases short and J 4 bases short, with 17 bases between. CDR3 length equals 16 residues. The CDR3 DNA is TGTGCCATCAGTGAGCCGGCAGGGGTCATTATAGAGACCCAGTACTTC. It specifies CAISEPAGVIIETQYF.

This clonotype was seen more than once but under ten times. This chain connects TRBV6-5 to TRBJ2-5; either TRBD1 or TRBD2 may fit D (5 bases each). The V end was cut by 7 bases, the J end by 2 bases, with 23 bases between. The CDR3 totals 17 residues. Germline V gives CDR1 MNHEY, CDR2 SVGAGI. The CDR3 here is CASTSDLRGRAQETQYF. The CDR3 bases are TGTGCCAGCACCTCGGACTTGAGGGGCAGAGCTCAAGAGACCCAGTACTTC.

This chain joins TRBV6-1 and TRBJ2-4, with 8 positions matching TRBD2. Unmatched junction bases numbered 12, after V lost 2 bases and J lost 0 bases. CDR3 size: 19 residues. Germline V CDR1 and CDR2: MNHNS, SASEGT. Here the CDR3 reads CASSEFSAGGFIAKNIQYF. The CDR3 DNA is TGTGCCAGCAGTGAATTTTCGGCGGGAGGCTTTATAGCCAAAAACATTCAGTACTTC.

The rearrangement links TRBV5-1 to TRBJ2-7, with a weak D call TRBD2 (6 bases). Germline values: CDR1 SGHRS, CDR2 YFSETQ. There are 13 residues in the CDR3. With 4 bases removed from V and 6 bases from J, the gap between germline ends came to 14 bases. This CDR3 is CASSMRDSGEQYF. The CDR3 DNA reads as TGCGCCAGCAGCATGCGGGACTCCGGCGAGCAGTACTTC.

The CDR3 DNA is TGTGCCAGCGGGGGCTCCTATAATTCACCCCTCCACTTT. Its protein is CASGGSYNSPLHF. This chain joins TRBV27 and TRBJ1-6; perhaps TRBD1 as D (5 bases). V lost 8 bases and J lost 0, with 5 bases in between. The CDR3 spans 13 residues. Germline V gives CDR1 MNHEY, CDR2 SMNVEV (reference sequence).

The CDR3 reads CASSPVGQGTEAFF. The CDR3 coding sequence is TGTGCCAGCAGTCCAGTGGGACAGGGCACTGAAGCTTTCTTT. This sequence joins TRBV12-3 or TRBV12-4 and TRBJ1-1, with 9 bases aligning to TRBD1. J lost 4 bases, V lost 5 bases, and 5 bases had no gene match. The CDR3 length is 14 residues.

V is TRBV7-3 and J is TRBJ2-3, with D possibly matching TRBD1 (6 bases). The CDR3 extends over 14 amino acids. Germline CDR1 and CDR2: SGHTA and FQGTGA. Trimming cost V 4 bases and J 6 bases, with 14 bases left between them. The CDR3 is CASSSLGQLDTQYF. In DNA form, the CDR3 reads TGTGCCAGCAGCTCCCTCGGACAGTTGGATACGCAGTATTTT.

This sequence joins TRBV9 and TRBJ2-3; D perhaps matches TRBD2 (6 bases). The CDR3 contains 13 residues. From germline, CDR1 is SGDLS and CDR2 YYNGEE. The ends were cut back, 3 bases at V and 5 bases at J, with 10 bases in the middle. The CDR3 nucleotides are TGTGCCAGCAGCGAGGGGACTCGAGATACGCAGTATTTT. This codes for CASSEGTRDTQYF.

This chain connects TRBV3-1 to TRBJ2-7; perhaps TRBD2 as D (6 bases). The CDR3 length is 14 residues. Germline V gene data show CDR1 as LGHDT and CDR2 as YNNKEL (reference sequence). Trimming removed 1 base at V and 5 bases at J, with 12 bases between. The CDR3 spells CASSQVGSPHEQYF. CDR3 in DNA: TGTGCCAGCAGCCAAGTCGGGAGTCCCCACGAGCAGTACTTC.

The chain carries TRBV5-1 and TRBJ2-7, with TRBD1 identical over 10 bases. Germline trimming cut 4 bases from V and 5 bases from J; bases unmatched to any gene: 6. Germline CDR1 is SGHRS and CDR2 is YFSETQ. The CDR3 loop spans 14 amino acids. CDR3 DNA: TGCGCCAGCAGCCCCCGACAGGGGGCCCACGAGCAGTACTTC. Protein product: CASSPRQGAHEQYF.

CDR3 sequence reads: CSAPNGQGVNSPLHF. CDR3 in DNA: TGCAGTGCCCCGAACGGACAGGGGGTTAATTCACCCCTCCACTTT. V usage is TRBV20-1 and J usage is TRBJ1-6; 10 nucleotides match TRBD1. The germline V gene has CDR1 DFQATT and CDR2 SNEGSKA (reference sequence). CDR3 length: 15 amino acids. After removal of 6 bases from V and 6 bases from J, the junction contained 8 bases not matched to a gene.

The chain joins TRBV18 to TRBJ2-6; D is possibly TRBD1 (5 bases). The CDR3 is made up of 20 amino acids. Germline CDR1 and CDR2: KGHSH and LQKENI. Between the trimmed V and J ends, which lost 2 bases and 0 bases, there was a span of 20 bases. The CDR3 region is CASSPRAGPPDYSGANVLTF. For the CDR3, the DNA is TGTGCCAGCTCACCAAGAGCAGGGCCCCCCGATTACTCTGGGGCCAACGTCCTGACTTTC.

This clonotype was found a few times. This chain joins TRBV5-1 and TRBJ2-7, with 7 bases lining up with TRBD1. Germline CDR1 SGHRS, CDR2 YFSETQ. Losses at the gene ends were 7 bases for V and 1 base for J; bases not matched to a gene: 8. This CDR3 contains 14 residues. CDR3 in amino acids: CASGTAGGSYEQYF. CDR3 nucleotide sequence: TGCGCCAGCGGTACCGCAGGGGGTTCCTACGAGCAGTACTTC.

The gene calls are TRBV30 and TRBJ2-7, with no clear D. The CDR3 loop spans 15 amino acids. The germline V gene encodes CDR1 GTSNPN and CDR2 SVGIG (reference sequence). The germline V and J ends were trimmed by 2 bases and 0 bases, with 14 bases remaining between them. CDR3 loop: CAWSKDPVGSYEQYF. CDR3 bases: TGTGCCTGGAGTAAGGACCCGGTGGGCTCCTACGAGCAGTACTTC.

The chain uses TRBV20-1 and TRBJ1-5; no clear D gene. Trimming removed 0 bases at V and 4 bases at J, with 10 bases between. The CDR3 is 14 residues long. Per germline, CDR1 DFQATT and CDR2 SNEGSKA (reference sequence). CDR3 in DNA: TGCAGTGCTAGAGATAGCGGAGGAAATCAGCCCCAGCATTTT. Its translation: CSARDSGGNQPQHF.